The 22 T cell receptor beta chains below come from one sample, sequenced in a study of OX40 agonist ivuxolimab in advanced cancers. Clones were sequenced by immunoSEQ multiplex PCR, and TCRdb holds only the in-frame ones, with some missing. The sample has tens of thousands of clones; less than 95% are singletons. The sequenced sample was CD4+ or CD8+ T cells sorted from blood, obtained in a trial of the OX40 agonist ivuxolimab. Receptors were obtained from an adult with an advanced solid tumor such as melanoma, head and neck, liver or kidney cancer.

The chain joins TRBV6-6 to TRBJ1-1; TRBD1 matches at 9 bases. The CDR3 is 13 residues long. Germline CDR1 and CDR2: MNHNY and SVGAGI (reference sequence). With V trimmed by 6 bases and J by 4 bases, 3 bases remained unmatched. The CDR3 nucleotides read TGTGCCAGCAGCAAGACAGGGGGCACTGAAGCTTTCTTT. Its protein is CASSKTGGTEAFF.

This clone was picked up a small number of times. DNA of the CDR3: TGTGCCAGCAGTGAAGCTGGCTACACCTTC. This encodes CASSEAGYTF. The J gene is TRBJ1-2, the V gene TRBV6-1; the D is unclear. From germline, CDR1 is MNHNS and CDR2 SASEGT. The CDR3 covers 10 residues. The V gene lost 0 bases and the J gene lost 7 bases, with 0 bases spanning the gap.

The chain is built from TRBV6-1 and TRBJ2-7; TRBD2 is a possible D gene (5 bases). The CDR3 is made up of 12 amino acids. CDR1 is MNHNS, CDR2 SASEGT, per germline. V was shortened by 6 bases and J by 5 bases, with 11 bases between the two germline ends. CDR3 coding DNA: TGTGCCAGCAGCCTCGCCGGGAACGAGCAGTACTTC. Amino acid sequence: CASSLAGNEQYF.

The chain links TRBV19 to TRBJ1-4; D uncertain. This CDR3 is 15 amino acids long. Germline assignment: CDR1 LNHDA and CDR2 SQIVND (reference sequence). V gave up 3 bases and J gave up 5 bases, with 13 bases separating them. Here the CDR3 reads CASSIARGGNEKLFF. The CDR3 DNA follows: TGTGCCAGTAGTATCGCTCGCGGCGGGAATGAAAAACTGTTTTTT.

This chain joins TRBV18 and TRBJ2-6, with TRBD1 identical over 10 bases. The CDR3 covers 17 residues. The V and J ends lost 4 bases and 4 bases, in that order; junction bases with no gene match: 7. Germline V gives CDR1 KGHSH, CDR2 LQKENI. For the CDR3, the DNA is TGTGCCAGCTCACTGGGACAGGGGAATGTGGGGGCCAACGTCCTGACTTTC. Its translation: CASSLGQGNVGANVLTF.

The gene calls are TRBV18 and TRBJ2-3; 9 nucleotides agree with TRBD2. The V and J ends lost 6 bases and 9 bases, in that order; junction bases with no gene match: 10. This CDR3 comprises 14 residues. Germline CDR1 is KGHSH and CDR2 is LQKENI. The CDR3 sequence: CASSPGLAGDTQYF. CDR3 DNA sequence: TGTGCCAGCTCGCCGGGACTAGCCGGGGACACGCAGTATTTT. Complete variable domain (other parts from reference TRBV18 and TRBJ2-3): NAGVMQNPRHLVRRRGQEARLRCSPMKGHSHVYWYRQLPEEGLKFMVYLQKENIIDESGMPKERFSAEFPKEGPSILRIQQVVRGDSAAYFCASSPGLAGDTQYFGPGTRLTVL.

This clone turned up a few times. This sequence joins TRBV19 and TRBJ1-5; perhaps TRBD1 as D (5 bases). This CDR3 is built from 13 residues. Trimming took off 8 bases at V and 3 bases at J, with 11 bases between the two ends. CDR1 is LNHDA and CDR2 is SQIVND in the germline V gene (reference sequence). The CDR3 protein is CASQRGFNQPQHF. CDR3 DNA sequence: TGTGCCAGTCAGAGGGGCTTCAATCAGCCCCAGCATTTT. The complete variable domain, with remaining parts taken from reference TRBV19 and TRBJ1-5, reads DGGITQSPKYLFRKEGQNVTLSCEQNLNHDAMYWYRQDPGQGLRLIYYSQIVNDFQKGDIAEGYSVSREKKESFPLTVTSAQKNPTAFYLCASQRGFNQPQHFGDGTRLSIL.

The chain employs TRBV7-9 and TRBJ2-4; 10 nucleotides align to TRBD1. The V segment lost 1 base and the J segment 9 bases; nucleotides outside the gene matches: 0. Germline V gives CDR1 SEHNR, CDR2 FQNEAQ (reference sequence). The CDR3 extends over 13 amino acids. The CDR3 DNA reads TGTGCCAGCAGCTTAGGGGACAGGGGCATTCAGTACTTC. Protein: CASSLGDRGIQYF.

This chain joins TRBV15 and TRBJ2-7, with 7 bases lining up with TRBD2. V shed 1 base and J 7 bases; nucleotides not matched to a gene: 13. There are 16 residues in the CDR3. In germline, CDR1 is LNHNV, CDR2 YYDKDF (reference sequence). CDR3 loop: CATSRVEGPKRGEQYV. CDR3 DNA: TGTGCCACCAGCAGAGTCGAGGGACCTAAGCGGGGTGAGCAGTACGTC.

The gene calls are TRBV6-6 and TRBJ2-1; no definite D call. Trimming pared 2 bases from V and 0 bases from J, leaving 11 bases between. The CDR3 runs to 16 residues. In germline, CDR1 is MNHNY, CDR2 SVGAGI (reference sequence). In nucleotides, the CDR3 is TGTGCCAGCAGTTACGATGGGCTTGCCTCCTACAATGAGCAGTTCTTC. Protein: CASSYDGLASYNEQFF.

The rearrangement joins TRBV11-2 to TRBJ1-4; 11 bases map to TRBD1. This CDR3 has 15 amino acids. The V gene end was trimmed by 2 bases and the J gene end by 7 bases; junction bases not matched to a gene: 3. From germline, CDR1 is SGHAT and CDR2 FQNNGV. As DNA, the CDR3 is TGTGCCAGCAGCTTACACGGGACAGGGGGTGAAAAACTGTTTTTT. Protein: CASSLHGTGGEKLFF. Based on the CDR3 plus reference TRBV11-2 and TRBJ1-4, the full variable domain is EAGVAQSPRYKIIEKRQSVAFWCNPISGHATLYWYQQILGQGPKLLIQFQNNGVVDDSQLPKDRFSAERLKGVDSTLKIQPAKLEDSAVYLCASSLHGTGGEKLFFGSGTQLSVL.

This clone is medium-sized by share. The chain couples TRBV2 to TRBJ1-5; no definite D call. Trimming left V 7 bases short and J 0 bases short, with 10 bases between. In germline, CDR1 is SNHLY, CDR2 FYNNEI. The CDR3 runs to 14 residues. CDR3 nucleotides: TGTGCCAGCACCAGGCTTAATAGCAATCAGCCCCAGCATTTT. It encodes CASTRLNSNQPQHF.

This sequence joins TRBV11-2 and TRBJ2-3, with 11 bases identical to TRBD2. In germline, CDR1 is SGHAT, CDR2 FQNNGV. V shed 1 base and J 3 bases; nucleotides not matched to a gene: 9. This CDR3 has 18 amino acids. Here the CDR3 reads CASSLGRLAGFTTDTQYF. The CDR3 DNA reads TGTGCCAGCAGCTTAGGACGACTAGCGGGGTTCACAACAGATACGCAGTATTTT.

The rearrangement joins TRBV28 to TRBJ1-2; possible D gene TRBD1, 5 bases. Germline CDR1 and CDR2: MDHEN and SYDVKM. The V and J ends lost 3 bases and 7 bases respectively, with 9 bases between them. The CDR3 is 12 amino acids. The CDR3 spells CASSLQGLGYTF. CDR3 DNA sequence: TGTGCCAGCAGTTTGCAGGGACTTGGCTACACCTTC.

There are a few counts of this clone. This sequence joins TRBV30 and TRBJ1-1; 7 bases line up with TRBD1. The germline V gene encodes CDR1 GTSNPN and CDR2 SVGIG (reference sequence). This CDR3 comprises 15 residues. J gave up 0 bases and V 2 bases, and 6 bases lay outside the gene matches. The CDR3 loop is CAWSYTGDLNTEAFF. CDR3 DNA sequence: TGTGCCTGGAGTTACACAGGGGACTTGAACACTGAAGCTTTCTTT.

The chain has TRBV6-1 and TRBJ2-7; D not resolved. V was shortened by 8 bases and J by 1 base, with 9 bases between the two germline ends. CDR3 length: 12 amino acids. Per germline, CDR1 MNHNS and CDR2 SASEGT. The CDR3 spells CASWTESYEQYF. DNA of the CDR3: TGTGCCAGCTGGACGGAATCCTACGAGCAGTACTTC.

V and J are TRBV5-1 and TRBJ2-5; TRBD2 matches at 7 bases. The V segment lost 1 base and the J segment 3 bases; nucleotides outside the gene matches: 3. The CDR3 totals 14 residues. Germline V CDR1 and CDR2: SGHRS, YFSETQ. This CDR3 reads CASSLPSGEETQYF. CDR3 sequence (DNA): TGCGCCAGCAGCTTGCCCAGCGGGGAAGAGACCCAGTACTTC.

The chain employs TRBV5-1 and TRBJ2-1; D might be TRBD1 (5 bases). CDR3 length: 14 residues. In germline, CDR1 is SGHRS, CDR2 YFSETQ. V lost 4 bases and J 5 bases, leaving 13 bases between the germline ends. The CDR3 region is CASSTLTGNNEQFF. CDR3 DNA sequence: TGCGCCAGCAGCACCCTCACAGGAAACAATGAGCAGTTCTTC.

This clone was seen only once. The rearrangement joins TRBV28 to TRBJ1-2; D gene unclear. The germline V gene encodes CDR1 MDHEN and CDR2 SYDVKM. Trimming took off 8 bases at V and 4 bases at J, with 5 bases between the two ends. The CDR3 has 10 amino acids. CDR3 amino acids: CASEGYGYTF. CDR3 DNA sequence: TGTGCCAGCGAAGGCTATGGCTACACCTTC.

The chain has TRBV11-2 and TRBJ2-1; 8 positions match TRBD2. CDR1 is SGHAT and CDR2 is FQNNGV in the germline V gene. This CDR3 is built from 18 residues. Trimming removed 5 bases from V and 3 bases from J; junction bases left unmatched: 15. CDR3 nucleotides: TGTGCCAGCAGCCCGCAGATGGCGGGGGGTTCACTCTACAATGAGCAGTTCTTC. Translated, it gives CASSPQMAGGSLYNEQFF.

This clone was seen only once. V gene TRBV11-2 combines with J gene TRBJ1-1; maybe TRBD1 (6 bases). Germline V gives CDR1 SGHAT, CDR2 FQNNGV. The CDR3 loop spans 17 amino acids. V lost 1 base to trimming and J lost 0 bases, with 15 bases between them. Written as DNA, the CDR3 is TGTGCCAGCAGCTTAGGACAGGCCTTAAGGATGAACACTGAAGCTTTCTTT. It encodes CASSLGQALRMNTEAFF.

On this clone: Other DNA sequences within the sample encode an identical CDR3. The rearrangement links TRBV5-1 to TRBJ1-1; possible D gene TRBD1, 5 bases. There are 15 residues in the CDR3. The V gene lost 5 bases and the J gene lost 3 bases, with 17 bases spanning the gap. Germline CDR1 SGHRS, CDR2 YFSETQ. CDR3 sequence: CASSEGTGRYTEAFF. CDR3 bases: TGCGCCAGCAGTGAGGGGACGGGTAGATACACTGAAGCTTTCTTT.